The 19 T cell receptor beta chains given below trace back to one sample, sequenced in a study of cytomegalovirus exposure and HLA in healthy donors. Clones were read by immunoSEQ multiplex PCR, and TCRdb kept only the in-frame ones, dropping some. This sample has more than 95,000 clones, with about 88% found just once. Specimen: PBMCs. The receptors come from a young woman in good health and CMV-seropositive.

V is TRBV2 and J is TRBJ1-5; D gene uncertain. With 6 bases removed from V and 3 bases from J, the gap between germline ends came to 18 bases. Per germline, CDR1 SNHLY and CDR2 FYNNEI. CDR3 length: 16 residues. The CDR3 DNA sequence: TGTGCCAGCAGACCCTCGGGGTCGCGAGACAATCAGCCCCAGCATTTT. Translated: CASRPSGSRDNQPQHF.

V usage is TRBV7-9 and J usage is TRBJ2-5; D unresolved. Trimming took 3 bases from V and 5 from J, leaving 16 bases between them. Looked up from germline, CDR1 is SEHNR and CDR2 is FQNEAQ (reference sequence). The CDR3 sequence is 15 residues long. The CDR3 DNA follows: TGTGCCAGCAGCTTGATGTGGTCGAGCGTGGAGACCCAGTACTTC. It specifies CASSLMWSSVETQYF.

The chain is built from TRBV5-1 and TRBJ2-7, with TRBD2 as a possible D gene (5 bases). Germline loops: CDR1 SGHRS, CDR2 YFSETQ. V lost 6 bases, J lost 0 bases, and 13 bases lay in between. This CDR3 has 14 amino acids. In DNA, the CDR3 is TGCGCCAGCACAAGCGGATCGAGCTCCTACGAGCAGTACTTC. Protein: CASTSGSSSYEQYF. Filled out from reference TRBV5-1 and TRBJ2-7, the complete variable domain reads KAGVTQTPRYLIKTRGQQVTLSCSPISGHRSVSWYQQTPGQGLQFLFEYFSETQRNKGNFPGRFSGRQFSNSRSEMNVSTLELGDSALYLCASTSGSSSYEQYFGPGTRLTVT.

V is TRBV4-1 and J is TRBJ2-2, with a weak D call TRBD2 (5 bases). The CDR3 totals 13 residues. Germline assignment: CDR1 MGHRA and CDR2 YSYEKL. Between the trimmed V and J ends, which lost 4 bases and 6 bases, there was a span of 9 bases. The CDR3 DNA follows: TGCGCCAGCAGCCCCCGGGGTGCCGGGGAGCTGTTTTTT. This encodes CASSPRGAGELFF.

The rearrangement joins TRBV5-4 to TRBJ2-3; D unresolved. This CDR3 is built from 13 residues. Trimming removed 2 bases from V and 4 bases from J, with 8 bases in between. CDR1 SGHNT and CDR2 YYREEE come from the germline V gene (reference sequence). The CDR3 is CASSFPGSDTQYF. As DNA, the CDR3 is TGTGCCAGCAGCTTTCCCGGGTCAGATACGCAGTATTTT.

The chain has TRBV28 and TRBJ1-2; no definite D call. V was pared by 8 bases and J by 4 bases, with 17 bases between. Germline CDR1 reads MDHEN; CDR2 reads SYDVKM. CDR3 length: 14 amino acids. CDR3 amino acids: CASYTLGEAYGYTF. The CDR3 DNA reads TGTGCCAGCTATACCCTTGGAGAGGCCTATGGCTACACCTTC.

The CDR3: CASSREGQTYSNQPQHF. The CDR3 DNA reads as TGTGCCAGCAGCAGGGAGGGCCAGACCTATAGCAATCAGCCCCAGCATTTT. The chain recombines TRBV21-1 with TRBJ1-5. TRBV21-1 is a pseudogene. The CDR3 sequence is 17 residues long.

The chain joins TRBV7-3 to TRBJ1-1, with 9 bases lining up with TRBD1. The CDR3 is 17 amino acids. CDR1 is SGHTA and CDR2 is FQGTGA in the germline V gene. Trimming removed 5 bases from V and 4 bases from J; junction bases left unmatched: 14. CDR3 sequence: CASSPEGTGRRGTEAFF. The CDR3 DNA sequence: TGTGCCAGCAGCCCAGAGGGGACAGGGCGAAGGGGCACTGAAGCTTTCTTT.

The rearrangement links TRBV5-1 to TRBJ2-1; tentative D call: TRBD2 (6 bases). Germline loops: CDR1 SGHRS, CDR2 YFSETQ. Trimming took 1 base from V and 7 from J, leaving 18 bases between them. The CDR3 runs 16 residues. The DNA of the CDR3 is TGCGCCAGCAGCTTGTTCTCCGGGACTCGTAGTAATGAGCAGTTCTTC. It encodes CASSLFSGTRSNEQFF.

The gene calls are TRBV5-1 and TRBJ1-1; D is unclear. Germline CDR1 is SGHRS and CDR2 is YFSETQ. Trimming stripped 0 bases from V and 0 bases from J, with 12 bases between. This CDR3 comprises 16 residues. CDR3 protein: CASSLARVPLNTEAFF. The CDR3 DNA reads TGCGCCAGCAGCTTGGCCCGGGTCCCACTGAACACTGAAGCTTTCTTT.

This rearrangement joins TRBV11-2 to TRBJ2-7, with D tentatively TRBD2 (7 bases). The CDR3 runs 15 residues. CDR1 and CDR2 (germline): SGHAT, FQNNGV. V lost 4 bases, J lost 3 bases, and 16 bases lay in between. The CDR3 protein is CASSYLGASGYEQYF. The CDR3 DNA reads as TGTGCCAGCAGCTACCTGGGGGCTAGCGGCTACGAGCAGTACTTC.

J is TRBJ1-2 and V is TRBV2; TRBD1 matches 8 bases. This CDR3 is 14 amino acids long. Germline V lookup: CDR1 SNHLY, CDR2 FYNNEI. The V and J ends lost 5 bases and 8 bases, in that order; junction bases with no gene match: 10. The CDR3 protein is CASSTDRGRGGYTF. In DNA form, the CDR3 reads TGTGCCAGCAGTACCGACAGGGGTCGCGGCGGCTACACCTTC.

This sequence joins TRBV27 and TRBJ1-1; D gene uncertain. CDR1 and CDR2 (germline): MNHEY, SMNVEV (reference sequence). The V and J ends lost 4 bases and 1 base respectively, with 7 bases between them. The CDR3 has 13 amino acids. CDR3 nucleotides: TGTGCCAGCAGTTCCTACCGGAACACTGAAGCTTTCTTT. It encodes CASSSYRNTEAFF.

This chain uses TRBV2 with TRBJ1-5; 8 bases map to TRBD1. This CDR3 spans 15 amino acids. The germline V gene has CDR1 SNHLY and CDR2 FYNNEI. V was pared by 6 bases and J by 2 bases, with 6 bases of the junction left unmatched. This chain's CDR3 is CASRRTGTGNQPQHF. The CDR3 DNA reads as TGTGCCAGCAGGAGGACAGGGACCGGCAATCAGCCCCAGCATTTT.

The chain joins TRBV6-6 to TRBJ2-2; 8 nucleotides agree with TRBD2. CDR3 length equals 16 residues. Germline CDR1 and CDR2: MNHNY and SVGAGI (reference sequence). Trimming took 4 bases from V and 3 from J; bases not matched to a gene: 7. CDR3 nucleotide sequence: TGTGCCAGCAGTTTCCGGACTAGCAGGGACACCGGGGAGCTGTTTTTT. As protein: CASSFRTSRDTGELFF.

The V and J genes are TRBV6-1 and TRBJ2-1, with 12 bases aligning to TRBD1. The CDR3 is 16 amino acids. Unmatched junction bases numbered 9, after V lost 4 bases and J lost 8 bases. Germline CDR1 reads MNHNS; CDR2 reads SASEGT. CDR3 DNA: TGTGCCAGCAGTGCGCTCCCGGGACAGGGGGCGCATGAGCAGTTCTTC. It codes for CASSALPGQGAHEQFF.

The chain uses TRBV6-4 and TRBJ2-3; tentative D call: TRBD2 (6 bases). This CDR3 spans 15 amino acids. From germline, CDR1 is MRHNA and CDR2 SNTAGT. V was clipped by 0 bases and J by 4 bases, with 11 bases between them. CDR3 DNA sequence: TGTGCCAGCAGTGACTCGAGCGGGCCGGCAGATACGCAGTATTTT. This encodes CASSDSSGPADTQYF.

The chain recombines TRBV7-8 with TRBJ2-1; possible D gene TRBD2, 5 bases. The V gene's germline CDR1 is SGHVS and CDR2 FQNEAQ. The ends were cut back, 5 bases at V and 7 bases at J, with 15 bases in the middle. This CDR3 is 14 amino acids long. CDR3 sequence reads: CASSPRGSLNEQFF. Written as DNA, the CDR3 is TGTGCCAGCAGCCCACGGGGATCGCTTAATGAGCAGTTCTTC.

The V call is TRBV19, the J call TRBJ1-5, with 7 bases identical to TRBD1. Germline CDR1 reads LNHDA; CDR2 reads SQIVND (reference sequence). This CDR3 has 16 amino acids. Trimming at V came to 10 bases and at J to 3 bases, leaving 15 bases not matched to a gene. DNA of the CDR3: TGTGCCACCGGCGTGAGGGGGACAGCCGCCAATCAGCCCCAGCATTTT. It is translated as CATGVRGTAANQPQHF. Complete variable domain (other parts from reference TRBV19 and TRBJ1-5): DGGITQSPKYLFRKEGQNVTLSCEQNLNHDAMYWYRQDPGQGLRLIYYSQIVNDFQKGDIAEGYSVSREKKESFPLTVTSAQKNPTAFYLCATGVRGTAANQPQHFGDGTRLSIL.